Listed below are T cell receptor beta chains from one sample, sequenced in a study of control samples from healthy donors and cancer patients. Only in-frame clones appear in the TCRdb table, and some are missing; sequencing was by immunoSEQ multiplex PCR. Seen here are some 130,000 clones, about 95% observed once, and the top ten hold around 3.6%. The material sequenced was blood. These receptors were obtained from a man aged 25-45 years in good health. Each CDR3 is given with its conserved first and last residue. Fields, in order: D gene, V gene, J gene, CDR3 protein, CDR3 DNA. The D gene is left open where the match is weak.

d_call: -
v_call: TRBV2
j_call: TRBJ1-5
cdr3_aa: CASSDSDGVSNQPQHF
cdr3_nt: TGTGCCAGCAGTGACTCTGACGGGGTGAGCAATCAGCCCCAGCATTTT

d_call: TRBD1
v_call: TRBV5-1
j_call: TRBJ2-7
cdr3_aa: CASSATGQGQYF
cdr3_nt: TGCGCCAGCAGCGCCACAGGACAGGGGCAGTACTTC

d_call: TRBD1
v_call: TRBV19
j_call: TRBJ1-6
cdr3_aa: CASRGTGEHSPLHF
cdr3_nt: TGTGCCAGTAGGGGGACAGGGGAGCATTCACCCCTCCACTTT

d_call: -
v_call: TRBV12-3/TRBV12-4
j_call: TRBJ1-1
cdr3_aa: CASSRVRNTEAFF
cdr3_nt: TGTGCCAGCTCCAGGGTTCGGAACACTGAAGCTTTCTTT

d_call: TRBD1
v_call: TRBV4-1
j_call: TRBJ1-6
cdr3_aa: CASSQDSGTGLYSPLHF
cdr3_nt: TGCGCCAGCAGCCAAGACTCCGGGACAGGGCTATATTCACCCCTCCACTTT

d_call: -
v_call: TRBV6-6
j_call: TRBJ1-4
cdr3_aa: CASIQGATNEKLFF
cdr3_nt: TGTGCCAGCATCCAGGGTGCAACTAATGAAAAACTGTTTTTT

d_call: -
v_call: TRBV10-3
j_call: TRBJ1-2
cdr3_aa: CAISGQAYYGYTF
cdr3_nt: TGTGCCATCAGTGGACAGGCCTACTATGGCTACACCTTC

d_call: TRBD1
v_call: TRBV5-1
j_call: TRBJ1-2
cdr3_aa: CASSLQTGQGNYGYTF
cdr3_nt: TGCGCCAGCAGCTTGCAAACCGGACAGGGCAACTATGGCTACACCTTC

d_call: -
v_call: TRBV7-2
j_call: TRBJ2-2
cdr3_aa: CASSLATLNTGELFF
cdr3_nt: TGTGCCAGCAGCTTAGCGACTCTGAACACCGGGGAGCTGTTTTTT

d_call: -
v_call: TRBV9
j_call: TRBJ2-1
cdr3_aa: CASSVTATVSSYNEQFF
cdr3_nt: TGTGCCAGCAGCGTAACGGCGACAGTCAGCTCCTACAATGAGCAGTTCTTC

d_call: TRBD2
v_call: TRBV19
j_call: TRBJ2-7
cdr3_aa: CASSIFGGGSSYEQYF
cdr3_nt: TGTGCCAGTAGTATTTTTGGCGGGGGGAGCTCCTACGAGCAGTACTTC

d_call: TRBD1
v_call: TRBV12-3/TRBV12-4
j_call: TRBJ2-5
cdr3_aa: CASSWGQQETQYF
cdr3_nt: TGTGCCAGCAGTTGGGGACAGCAAGAGACCCAGTACTTC

d_call: -
v_call: TRBV19
j_call: TRBJ1-4
cdr3_aa: CASSIVFAGYTNEKLFF
cdr3_nt: TGTGCCAGTAGTATCGTGTTCGCGGGTTATACTAATGAAAAACTGTTTTTT

d_call: -
v_call: TRBV6-5
j_call: TRBJ2-2
cdr3_aa: CASSYVKGELFF
cdr3_nt: TGTGCCAGCAGTTACGTGAAGGGGGAGCTGTTTTTT

d_call: TRBD2
v_call: TRBV9
j_call: TRBJ2-1
cdr3_aa: CASSVRVAGGNEQFF
cdr3_nt: TGTGCCAGCAGCGTACGTGTAGCGGGGGGAAATGAGCAGTTCTTC

d_call: -
v_call: TRBV4-1
j_call: TRBJ1-3
cdr3_aa: CASSLAPGAAGNTIYF
cdr3_nt: TGCGCCAGCAGCCTGGCCCCAGGGGCCGCTGGAAACACCATATATTTT

d_call: -
v_call: TRBV27
j_call: TRBJ1-3
cdr3_aa: CASSAPDGGGHTIYF
cdr3_nt: TGTGCCAGCAGTGCTCCGGACGGAGGTGGCCACACCATATATTTT

d_call: TRBD1
v_call: TRBV28
j_call: TRBJ2-5
cdr3_aa: CASSLGTEAKYF
cdr3_nt: TGTGCCAGCAGTTTGGGGACAGAGGCCAAGTACTTC